Listed below are T cell receptor beta chains from one sample, sequenced in a study of blood T cell repertoires in COVID-19. The data were produced by immunoSEQ multiplex PCR, yet TCRdb's version contains in-frame clones alone and is incomplete. The sample yields approximately 150,000 clones, roughly 84% seen once. Sequencing was carried out using PBMCs or T cells enriched from blood (not recorded which). The receptors were gathered from a man in his forties or fifties who had recovered from COVID-19. Both conserved end residues are part of each CDR3. D genes are given only for firm matches. Where a row states a size, it is once, few, many or the class of an expanded clone; other rows omit it.

j_call d_call cdr3_length clone_size v_call cdr3_aa cdr3_nt
TRBJ1-1 . 13 . TRBV6-5 CASSYSRNTEAFF TGTGCCAGCAGTTACTCCCGGAACACTGAAGCTTTCTTT
TRBJ2-1 . 16 . TRBV4-1 CASSRGTRSSYNEQFF TGCGCCAGCAGCCGGGGGACAAGGAGCTCCTACAATGAGCAGTTCTTC
TRBJ1-1 . 14 . TRBV19 CASSIRGGAAEAFF TGTGCCAGTAGTATACGGGGAGGGGCAGCTGAAGCTTTCTTT
TRBJ1-1 . 13 . TRBV6-5 CASMRGLNTEAFF TGTGCCAGCATGCGGGGATTGAACACTGAAGCTTTCTTT
TRBJ1-2 TRBD1 13 . TRBV20-1 CSASTGTGYGYTF TGCAGTGCTAGTACAGGGACAGGCTATGGCTACACCTTC
TRBJ2-7 TRBD1 13 . TRBV5-6 CASSRDRGGEQYF TGTGCCAGCAGCCGGGACAGGGGCGGCGAGCAGTACTTC
TRBJ2-7 . 11 . TRBV24-1 CATSDNRVQYF TGTGCCACCAGTGATAACAGGGTGCAGTACTTC
TRBJ2-3 TRBD2 16 . TRBV5-1 CASTLWTSVDSDTQYF TGCGCCAGCACCCTGTGGACTAGCGTGGATTCAGATACGCAGTATTTT
TRBJ1-6 TRBD1 14 . TRBV14 CASITGQGNSPLHF TGTGCCAGTATAACCGGACAGGGAAATTCACCCCTCCACTTT
TRBJ1-2 TRBD1 14 . TRBV3-1/TRBV3-2 CASSPEQGARGYTF TGTGCCAGCAGCCCCGAACAGGGGGCCAGAGGCTACACCTTC
TRBJ1-1 . 16 . TRBV5-1 CASRPEPSGVNTEAFF TGCGCCAGCAGACCCGAGCCTTCAGGGGTGAACACTGAAGCTTTCTTT
TRBJ1-1 . 16 . TRBV5-1 CASSLGTAGLNTEAFF TGCGCCAGCAGCTTGGGTACCGCAGGGTTGAACACTGAAGCTTTCTTT
TRBJ1-2 . 13 . TRBV12-3/TRBV12-4 CASSLGRVHGYTF TGTGCCAGCAGTTTAGGCAGGGTCCATGGCTACACCTTC
TRBJ2-7 . 11 . TRBV28 CASSLSGEQYF TGTGCCAGCAGTTTAAGCGGCGAGCAGTACTTC
TRBJ1-3 TRBD1 15 . TRBV10-3 CAISLDRGLGNTIYF TGTGCCATCAGTCTCGACAGGGGGCTTGGAAACACCATATATTTT
TRBJ1-2 . 12 . TRBV2 CASSDTGHGYTF TGTGCCAGCAGTGACACAGGGCATGGCTACACCTTC
TRBJ1-2 . 11 . TRBV2 CASSATGGYTF TGTGCCAGCAGTGCAACGGGGGGCTACACCTTC
TRBJ2-3 . 14 . TRBV29-1 CSVGGHPSTDTQYF TGCAGCGTTGGCGGACATCCTAGCACAGATACGCAGTATTTT
TRBJ1-1 . 15 few TRBV3-1/TRBV3-2 CASVKASGGNTEAFF TGTGCCAGCGTTAAAGCATCGGGTGGGAACACTGAAGCTTTCTTT
TRBJ2-7 TRBD1 12 once TRBV29-1 CSVGQGDHEQYF TGCAGCGTTGGTCAGGGGGACCACGAGCAGTACTTC
TRBJ1-1 . 15 . TRBV5-1 CASSVGRGTYTEAFF TGCGCCAGCAGCGTAGGGAGGGGGACGTACACTGAAGCTTTCTTT
TRBJ1-1 . 15 . TRBV30 CAWRGGGGGKSEAFF TGTGCCTGGAGAGGAGGTGGGGGCGGAAAATCTGAAGCTTTCTTT
TRBJ2-5 . 14 . TRBV19 CASSIRTTGGTQYF TGTGCCAGTAGTATTCGAACTACCGGGGGGACCCAGTACTTC
TRBJ2-1 TRBD1 14 . TRBV6-4 CASSDWDRGFEQFF TGTGCCAGCAGTGACTGGGACAGGGGTTTTGAGCAGTTCTTC
TRBJ1-3 TRBD1 16 . TRBV7-9 CASSLNADRVGNTIYF TGTGCCAGCAGCTTAAACGCTGACAGGGTTGGAAACACCATATATTTT
TRBJ2-3 TRBD2 19 . TRBV5-1 CASSLQVSLLAGPTDTQYF TGCGCCAGCAGCTTGCAGGTGTCATTGCTAGCGGGGCCCACAGATACGCAGTATTTT
TRBJ1-3 . 15 few TRBV3-1/TRBV3-2 CASSRGLPSGNTIYF TGTGCCAGCAGCCGCGGACTCCCCTCTGGAAACACCATATATTTT
TRBJ2-1 TRBD1 17 . TRBV3-1/TRBV3-2 CASSHLSTGSSYNEQFF TGTGCCAGCAGCCACCTATCGACAGGGTCCTCCTACAATGAGCAGTTCTTC
TRBJ1-2 . 15 . TRBV3-1/TRBV3-2 CASSPRVGANYGYTF TGTGCCAGCAGCCCCCGGGTAGGGGCAAACTATGGCTACACCTTC
TRBJ1-6 . 15 once TRBV5-1 CASSFRSGEGSPLHF TGCGCCAGCAGCTTCCGGTCGGGTGAGGGTTCACCCCTCCACTTT
TRBJ1-5 TRBD1 12 once TRBV12-3/TRBV12-4 CASSDRVQPQHF TGTGCCAGCAGTGACAGGGTTCAGCCCCAGCATTTT